This T cell receptor beta chain originates from a study of cytomegalovirus exposure and HLA in healthy donors. Overall study context: An earlier analysis found 110 million or so unique TCR beta sequences from about 190 million T cells. Overall study findings and caveats: A further, later analysis showed that HLA-associated TCR beta chains (compared with equally common others) were more clonally expanded.

Primers for the PCR totalled 60 Vbeta and 13 Jbeta. Assay: immunoSEQ multiplex PCR; the TCRdb copy retains only in-frame clones and omits some. The sample has around 130,000 clones; 70% to 90% are singletons. With respect to this clone: What it binds is unknown.

Trimming removed 1 base from V and 3 bases from J; junction bases left unmatched: 1. Germline values: CDR1 SQVTM, CDR2 ANQGSEA. This CDR3 contains 14 residues. The receptor's source is a woman between 40 and 50 years old in good health and CMV-seropositive. The sample comprised PBMCs. The chain joins TRBV29-1 to TRBJ1-3; the match to TRBD1 covers 9 bases. The CDR3 reads CSVEGGQGGNTIYF. CDR3 nucleotide sequence: TGCAGCGTTGAAGGGGGACAGGGTGGAAACACCATATATTTT.